A selection of T cell receptor beta chains follows, all from one sample in a study of cytomegalovirus exposure and HLA in healthy donors. Sequencing used immunoSEQ multiplex PCR; TCRdb keeps in-frame clones, though not all of them. The sample records 90,000 to 120,000 clones, 55% to 85% being singletons. The sample consisted of PBMCs. These receptor sequences come from a man aged 25 to 40 in good health and CMV-seronegative. The CDR3 runs from the conserved cysteine through the conserved F or W. Fields, in order: J gene, D gene, V gene, clone size, CDR3 DNA, CDR3 protein. D genes are given only for firm matches. Not all rows give a size; the values are once, few, many and, for expanded clones, a class.

TRBJ2-7,TRBD2,TRBV11-2,NA,TGTGCCAGCAGCTTAGTCGCAGCGGGAGCCCACTCCTACGAGCAGTACTTC,CASSLVAAGAHSYEQYF
TRBJ2-3,TRBD2,TRBV7-8,NA,TGTGCCAGCAGATTAGATGTATATGGGACTAGCGGGAGGTCCACAGATACGCAGTATTTT,CASRLDVYGTSGRSTDTQYF
TRBJ2-3,TRBD2,TRBV11-1,NA,TGTGCCAGCAGCTTTGCGAGCGGGGGGGCGGCAGATACGCAGTATTTT,CASSFASGGAADTQYF
TRBJ2-4,NA,TRBV5-1,NA,TGCGCCAGCAGCTTGAATTTCGCGGAGGACATTCAGTACTTC,CASSLNFAEDIQYF
TRBJ1-1,NA,TRBV28,NA,TGTGCCAGCAGTTCAGAGGGCATGAACACTGAAGCTTTCTTT,CASSSEGMNTEAFF
TRBJ1-5,NA,TRBV2,NA,TGTGCCAGCAGTGATCCGGGTCAGCCCCAGCATTTT,CASSDPGQPQHF
TRBJ2-1,NA,TRBV19,NA,TGTGCCTGCTCAGACTACAGCTCCTACAATGAGCAGTTCTTC,CACSDYSSYNEQFF
TRBJ2-5,TRBD1,TRBV5-4,few,TGTGCCAGCAGCTGGACAGGGGGGCAAGAGACCCAGTACTTC,CASSWTGGQETQYF
TRBJ2-3,TRBD2,TRBV10-1,once,TGCGCCAGCAGTGAGTCGGTTAGCGGGACGCCATCTCACACAGATACGCAGTATTTT,CASSESVSGTPSHTDTQYF
TRBJ1-5,TRBD1,TRBV5-6,NA,TGTGCCAGCAGCCGGACAGGGGACAATCAGCCCCAGCATTTT,CASSRTGDNQPQHF
TRBJ2-3,NA,TRBV4-1,NA,TGCGCCAGCAGCCAAGACCTGGGCCGGGATACGCAGTATTTT,CASSQDLGRDTQYF
TRBJ2-7,TRBD2,TRBV7-8,NA,TGTGCCAGCGTAATTGAACCTAGCGGGGTGAGCTCCTACGAGCAGTACTTC,CASVIEPSGVSSYEQYF
TRBJ1-2,NA,TRBV10-2,few,TGCGCCAGCAGTGAAGATACTTATGGCTACACCTTC,CASSEDTYGYTF
TRBJ2-5,TRBD2,TRBV27,NA,TGTGCCAGCAGTGCAACACTAGCGGGAGAAGAGACCCAGTACTTC,CASSATLAGEETQYF
TRBJ1-5,TRBD1,TRBV6-6,NA,TGTGCCAGCAGCAATCTACAGGGGAATCAGCCCCAGCATTTT,CASSNLQGNQPQHF
TRBJ2-7,NA,TRBV6-1,once,TGTGCCAGCAGCCTCATTACTGAATTCAACTACGAGCAGTACTTC,CASSLITEFNYEQYF
TRBJ1-2,TRBD1,TRBV7-3,NA,TGTGCCATTTCCGACAGGGGGCTTCGTGGCTACACCTTC,CAISDRGLRGYTF
TRBJ2-1,NA,TRBV10-1,NA,TGCGCCAGCAGTGAAACGGGAAGAACCTACAATGAGCAGTTCTTC,CASSETGRTYNEQFF
TRBJ2-3,NA,TRBV28,NA,TGTGCCAGCAGTCTAACAGATACGCAGTATTTT,CASSLTDTQYF
TRBJ1-6,NA,TRBV30,few,TGTGCCTGGAGTCTTACATCCAATTCACCCCTCCACTTT,CAWSLTSNSPLHF
TRBJ1-6,NA,TRBV9,few,TGTGCCAGCAGCGTAACGGACACCCAAACACCCCTCCACTTT,CASSVTDTQTPLHF
TRBJ2-3,TRBD1,TRBV4-1,NA,TGCGCCAGCAGCCAGGACAGGGCTAGCACAGATACGCAGTATTTT,CASSQDRASTDTQYF
TRBJ2-3,NA,TRBV14,NA,TGTGCCAGCAGAATCAGCGGGACACGCACAGATACGCAGTATTTT,CASRISGTRTDTQYF
TRBJ2-1,NA,TRBV27,NA,TGTGCCAGCAGTCTTTATAGCGGAAATGAGCAGTTCTTC,CASSLYSGNEQFF
TRBJ1-1,NA,TRBV5-1,NA,TGCGCCAGCAGCTTGGAGTCAGGGGATGAAGCTTTCTTT,CASSLESGDEAFF
TRBJ2-7,NA,TRBV13,NA,TGTGCCAGCAGCTTAGGCCTAGCCTCGGGATCCTACGAGCAGTACTTC,CASSLGLASGSYEQYF
TRBJ1-5,NA,TRBV30,NA,TGTGCCTGGAGTGGACAGGCGAGTAATCAGCCCCAGCATTTT,CAWSGQASNQPQHF
TRBJ2-1,TRBD2,TRBV28,NA,TGTGCCAGCAGCCCCGCCACGGGAGGGCACAATGAGCAGTTCTTC,CASSPATGGHNEQFF
TRBJ1-1,TRBD1,TRBV5-6,NA,TGTGCCAGCCTCCGGGACAGGGGAGCTGAAGCTTTCTTT,CASLRDRGAEAFF
TRBJ2-5,TRBD1,TRBV28,NA,TGTGCCAGCAGTTTATGGGGGGGCAGGGGGCGGCAAGAGACCCAGTACTTC,CASSLWGGRGRQETQYF
TRBJ2-7,NA,TRBV9,NA,TGTGCCAGCAGCGTCGCGCCGGGAACCTACGAGCAGTACTTC,CASSVAPGTYEQYF